This T cell receptor (beta chain) was obtained from a study of shared clonotypes between healthy human individuals. General study findings and limits: In a few donors, 4.5% to 5.5% of naive CD4 clonotypes appeared in common. In general, naive subsets displayed greater estimated richness than memory subsets did.

Division of CD4+ cells produced a CD45RA+ naive subset and a CD45RA-negative memory subset. Germline V CDR1 and CDR2: SEHNR, FQNEAQ (reference sequence). Trimming cost V 7 bases and J 2 bases; bases outside gene matches: 10. This CDR3 is built from 16 residues. A note on this clone: As yet, its antigen is unknown.

Profiling relied on immunoSEQ multiplex PCR, and the TCRdb table lists in-frame clones only, not all of them. This repertoire shows a few million clones, roughly 92% found once; its top ten account for 0.11% to 0.15%. This TCR derives from a man younger than 30 in good health. The chain recombines TRBV7-9 with TRBJ2-3; 9 bases map to TRBD2. What was sequenced was naive CD4+ T cells sorted from blood. Specified subset: CD45RA+ positively selected. CDR3 sequence reads: CASNPKTSGFTDTQYF. CDR3 nucleotides: TGTGCCAGCAACCCCAAGACTAGCGGATTCACAGATACGCAGTATTTT. The entire variable domain, with the rest obtained from reference TRBV7-9 and TRBJ2-3, is as follows: DTGVSQNPRHKITKRGQNVTFRCDPISEHNRLYWYRQTLGQGPEFLTYFQNEAQLEKSRLLSDRFSAERPKGSFSTLEIQRTEQGDSAMYLCASNPKTSGFTDTQYFGPGTRLTVL.